A single sample gave rise to the 14 T cell receptor beta chains below, sequenced in a study of blood T cell repertoires in COVID-19. Sequencing used immunoSEQ multiplex PCR; TCRdb keeps in-frame clones, though not all of them. The data hold 65,000 to 90,000 clones, with 87% observed a single time. Source material: peripheral blood. Every receptor here comes from a woman aged 45-59 years with active or convalescent COVID-19.

This clone was counted many times. The chain carries TRBV6-4 and TRBJ2-1; TRBD1 matches 7 bases. V was pared by 0 bases and J by 2 bases, with 1 base of the junction left unmatched. The germline V gene has CDR1 MRHNA and CDR2 SNTAGT. This CDR3 region has 15 residues. CDR3 DNA: TGTGCCAGCAGTGACTCAGGGGGCGCCTACAATGAGCAGTTCTTC. Residues: CASSDSGGAYNEQFF.

The chain combines TRBV9 with TRBJ2-3; 13 bases are a match to TRBD2. V was clipped by 0 bases and J by 6 bases; unmatched bases: 10. Per germline, CDR1 SGDLS and CDR2 YYNGEE. The CDR3 spans 18 residues. This CDR3 is CASSVGVGRGLAGDTQYF. The CDR3 DNA sequence: TGTGCCAGCAGCGTAGGGGTCGGGAGGGGACTAGCGGGGGATACGCAGTATTTT.

This chain links TRBV11-2 with TRBJ2-2; TRBD2 matches at 11 bases. The V gene end was trimmed by 1 base and the J gene end by 6 bases; junction bases not matched to a gene: 1. The CDR3 runs to 15 residues. Per germline, CDR1 SGHAT and CDR2 FQNNGV. The CDR3 reads CASSLVAGGPGELFF. The CDR3, as DNA: TGTGCCAGCAGCTTAGTAGCGGGGGGGCCCGGGGAGCTGTTTTTT.

CDR3 sequence: CASSVGGDGKTQYF. The CDR3 DNA follows: TGTGCCAGCAGCGTAGGGGGAGATGGAAAGACCCAGTACTTC. V is TRBV9 and J is TRBJ2-5; tentatively, D is TRBD2 (5 bases). CDR3 size: 14 residues. The V end was cut by 0 bases, the J end by 6 bases, with 12 bases between. In germline, CDR1 is SGDLS, CDR2 YYNGEE.

This chain joins TRBV9 and TRBJ2-5; D may be TRBD2 (5 bases). The germline gives CDR1 SGDLS, CDR2 YYNGEE. The V and J ends lost 0 bases and 4 bases respectively, with 10 bases between them. The CDR3 consists of 14 residues. The CDR3 nucleotides read TGTGCCAGCAGCGTAGGGACTTCGGGAGAGACCCAGTACTTC. This encodes CASSVGTSGETQYF. Variable domain in full (rest from reference TRBV9 and TRBJ2-5): DSGVTQTPKHLITATGQRVTLRCSPRSGDLSVYWYQQSLDQGLQFLIQYYNGEERAKGNILERFSAQQFPDLHSELNLSSLELGDSALYFCASSVGTSGETQYFGPGTRLLVL.

The gene calls are TRBV5-6 and TRBJ2-2; 7 positions agree with TRBD1. The J segment lost 6 bases and the V segment lost 5 bases, leaving 7 bases of the junction unmatched. Germline V CDR1 and CDR2: SGHDT, YYEEEE. CDR3 length: 14 amino acids. The CDR3 reads CASRTGEYAGELFF. DNA for the CDR3: TGTGCCAGCAGAACAGGGGAGTACGCCGGGGAGCTGTTTTTT.

This sequence joins TRBV13 and TRBJ1-1; 10 nucleotides align to TRBD1. The germline V gene encodes CDR1 PRHDT and CDR2 FYEKMQ (reference sequence). Trimming at V came to 1 base and at J to 1 base, leaving 6 bases not matched to a gene. The CDR3 spans 17 residues. CDR3 loop: CASSLEGTGEANTEAFF. The DNA for the CDR3 is TGTGCCAGCAGCTTAGAGGGGACAGGGGAAGCGAACACTGAAGCTTTCTTT.

V gene TRBV19 combines with J gene TRBJ2-4, with D perhaps TRBD1 (5 bases). The CDR3 sequence is 16 residues long. V lost 5 bases, J lost 7 bases, and 21 bases lay in between. Germline assignment: CDR1 LNHDA and CDR2 SQIVND (reference sequence). CDR3 sequence (DNA): TGTGCCAGTAGTCTCACCCCAGGGAACCTTAGGAACATTCAGTACTTC. This encodes CASSLTPGNLRNIQYF.

The chain couples TRBV14 to TRBJ1-2; 8 bases agree with TRBD1. V was pared by 1 base and J by 8 bases, with 6 bases of the junction left unmatched. Germline loops: CDR1 SGHDN, CDR2 FVKESK. This CDR3 is 14 amino acids long. The CDR3 sequence: CASSQVAGQGGYTF. CDR3 sequence (DNA): TGTGCCAGCAGCCAAGTAGCAGGACAGGGAGGCTACACCTTC.

This clone was seen once. V is TRBV7-9 and J is TRBJ1-1; D is possibly TRBD1 (5 bases). This CDR3 is 15 amino acids long. Germline CDR1 and CDR2: SEHNR and FQNEAQ (reference sequence). Trimming cost V 1 base and J 3 bases, with 12 bases left between them. DNA for the CDR3: TGTGCCAGCAGCTTAGGGACGGGGGTCGACACTGAAGCTTTCTTT. The encoded protein is CASSLGTGVDTEAFF.

This sequence joins TRBV19 and TRBJ2-7; 7 nucleotides agree with TRBD1. This CDR3 has 15 amino acids. The V gene end was trimmed by 5 bases and the J gene end by 6 bases; junction bases not matched to a gene: 13. Looked up from germline, CDR1 is LNHDA and CDR2 is SQIVND (reference sequence). CDR3 region: CASSLDDRVLGEQYF. CDR3 DNA sequence: TGTGCCAGTAGTCTCGACGACAGGGTGTTGGGCGAGCAGTACTTC.

The rearrangement links TRBV6-1 to TRBJ1-2; D call uncertain. V lost 1 base to trimming and J lost 7 bases, with 10 bases between them. CDR1 and CDR2 from the germline V gene are MNHNS and SASEGT. This CDR3 has 13 residues. CDR3 sequence: CASSEVQAGGYTF. For the CDR3, the DNA is TGTGCCAGCAGTGAAGTCCAGGCCGGTGGCTACACCTTC.

The chain joins TRBV5-4 to TRBJ2-5; 12 positions agree with TRBD1. The V gene's germline CDR1 is SGHNT and CDR2 YYREEE (reference sequence). This CDR3 comprises 17 residues. The J segment lost 5 bases and the V segment lost 2 bases, leaving 10 bases of the junction unmatched. Here the CDR3 DNA reads TGTGCCAGCAGCTTCGCGGGGGGACAGGGGGCGGTGGAGACCCAGTACTTC. This sequence encodes CASSFAGGQGAVETQYF.

This chain links TRBV5-1 with TRBJ1-1, with D perhaps matching TRBD1 (5 bases). Trimming took 6 bases from V and 4 from J, leaving 16 bases between them. This CDR3 comprises 14 residues. From germline, CDR1 is SGHRS and CDR2 YFSETQ. The CDR3 DNA reads TGCGCCAGCAAATTGTTAGGCGGGGCCACTGAAGCTTTCTTT. Translating gives CASKLLGGATEAFF.